This T cell receptor beta chain originates from a study of blood T cells in healthy people across ages. For the second PCR, which ran for 7 to 11 cycles, a sample-barcoded 5' primer and a J-beta primer mix were used. MiXCR, applied by TCRdb to the 5' RACE reads, yields one record per CDR3 protein. This table has under 1,100,000 distinct CDR3 sequences, around 25% appearing once. Trimming took 5 bases from V and 5 from J; bases not matched to a gene: 3. The CDR3 runs to 14 residues. The germline CDR1 and CDR2 sequences are ENHRY and SYGVKD. These sequences were also reported in another study, on T cells of mothers and their children. This second study notes: None of the identified T cell clones proved to be persistent microchimeric clones.

This sequence joins TRBV10-3 and TRBJ1-4; 9 nucleotides match TRBD1. The TCR was taken from a girl aged 2 to 10 in good health. The material sequenced was blood. CDR3 coding DNA: TGTGCCATCAGTCCAGGACAGGGGAATGAAAAACTGTTTTTT. The encoded protein is CAISPGQGNEKLFF.